These 7 T cell receptor beta chains share one sample of origin, sequenced in a study of chemoradiotherapy in HPV16-positive cancers. Sequencing used immunoSEQ multiplex PCR; TCRdb keeps in-frame clones, though not all of them. The repertoire holds fewer than 1,500 clones, with more than 75% as singletons. This sample comprised tumor tissue, obtained from a patient who underwent chemoradiotherapy. All receptors derive from a human donor with HPV-associated anogenital cancer.

The chain is built from TRBV9 and TRBJ1-3, with D maybe TRBD1 (6 bases). The CDR3 contains 15 residues. Germline V gene lookup returns CDR1 SGDLS and CDR2 YYNGEE. V lost 0 bases to trimming and J lost 2 bases, with 9 bases between them. CDR3 region: CASSVESGAGNTIYF. CDR3 in DNA: TGTGCCAGCAGCGTAGAGTCAGGGGCTGGAAACACCATATATTTT.

The chain carries TRBV6-5 and TRBJ1-2; 12 positions agree with TRBD1. Trimming took 2 bases from V and 5 from J; bases not matched to a gene: 3. Per germline, CDR1 MNHEY and CDR2 SVGAGI. The CDR3 is 15 residues long. CDR3 nucleotides: TGTGCCAGCAGTTACGGGACAGGGGGCACGTATGGCTACACCTTC. Translation: CASSYGTGGTYGYTF.

The chain couples TRBV7-8 to TRBJ2-5; D gene unclear. Trimming stripped 5 bases from V and 3 bases from J, with 13 bases between. Germline-derived CDR1 and CDR2 are SGHVS and FQNEAQ. The CDR3 is 14 residues long. CDR3 DNA sequence: TGTGCCAGCAGCGTTTGGGCTAAAGAAGAGACCCAGTACTTC. Amino acid sequence: CASSVWAKEETQYF.

This clone was picked up one time. The V and J genes are TRBV6-1 and TRBJ2-5; D may match TRBD1 or TRBD2 (5 bases each). CDR3 size: 13 residues. Germline assignment: CDR1 MNHNS and CDR2 SASEGT. V shed 6 bases and J shed 2 bases, with 10 bases lying between them. The CDR3 region has the DNA TGTGCCAGCAGCGGGACCGAACAAGAGACCCAGTACTTC. Translated, it gives CASSGTEQETQYF.

The V gene is TRBV5-1, the J gene TRBJ2-1, with no clear D. Germline loops: CDR1 SGHRS, CDR2 YFSETQ. V shed 0 bases and J shed 3 bases, with 7 bases lying between them. CDR3 size: 14 residues. The DNA for the CDR3 is TGCGCCAGCAGCTTGGGGTCAGGCTACAATGAGCAGTTCTTC. Translating gives CASSLGSGYNEQFF.

The chain employs TRBV10-3 and TRBJ2-7; D may be TRBD1 (6 bases). Germline V gene sequence: CDR1 ENHRY, CDR2 SYGVKD. The CDR3 has 11 residues. V dropped 4 bases and J dropped 7 bases, with 8 bases sitting between them. The DNA of the CDR3 is TGTGCCATCAGTGGGGGGCTTGAGCAGTACTTC. Protein product: CAISGGLEQYF.

This clone was found once. J is TRBJ1-4 and V is TRBV29-1, with D tentatively TRBD1 (5 bases). CDR3 size: 14 residues. The V end lost 4 bases, the J end lost 4 bases, and 13 bases lay between the germline ends. Germline CDR1 is SQVTM and CDR2 is ANQGSEA. CDR3 nucleotides: TGCAGCGTTGGGATGACAGCGAATAATGAAAAACTGTTTTTT. Translating gives CSVGMTANNEKLFF.